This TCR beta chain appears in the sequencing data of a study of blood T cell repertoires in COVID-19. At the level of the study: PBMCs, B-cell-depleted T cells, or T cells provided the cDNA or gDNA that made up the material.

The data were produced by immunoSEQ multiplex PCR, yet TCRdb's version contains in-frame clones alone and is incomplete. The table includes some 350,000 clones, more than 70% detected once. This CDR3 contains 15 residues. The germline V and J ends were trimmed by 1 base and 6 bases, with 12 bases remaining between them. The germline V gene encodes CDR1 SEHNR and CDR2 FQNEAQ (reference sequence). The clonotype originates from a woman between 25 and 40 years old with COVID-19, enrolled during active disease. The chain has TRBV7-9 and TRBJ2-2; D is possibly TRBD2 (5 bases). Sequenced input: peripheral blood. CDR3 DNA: TGTGCCAGCAGCTTAGGAAAGAGGGCTGCCGGGGAGCTGTTTTTT. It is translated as CASSLGKRAAGELFF.